A single sample is the source of the 30 T cell receptor beta chains below, sequenced in a study of Graves' ophthalmopathy and Graves' hyperthyroidism. Investigators amplified TCR beta CDR3 regions from RNA transcripts. Second-round multiplex PCR followed a first-round RT-PCR using HTBI primers. TCRdb used MiXCR to reprocess the multiplex PCR reads, holding one entry per CDR3 protein. The sample comprises fewer than 650,000 distinct CDR3 sequences, about 24% of which are singletons, and more than 5.5% rests with the top ten. Source material: peripheral blood. Receptor source: a woman aged 18-35 years with stable Graves' hyperthyroidism. Some clones in this sample may be carry-over from other donors' samples.

In its sample, this clonotype was seen many times. This chain connects TRBV7-8 to TRBJ2-6; weak D call: TRBD1 (6 bases). Germline V gene lookup returns CDR1 SGHVS and CDR2 FQNEAQ. The CDR3 is 15 residues long. Trimming took 4 bases from V and 1 from J, leaving 8 bases between them. CDR3 nucleotide sequence: TGTGCCAGCAGCTGGGACAAATCTGGGGCCAACGTCCTGACTTTC. Its protein is CASSWDKSGANVLTF.

This clonotype was found many times. The rearrangement joins TRBV20-1 to TRBJ1-1; D gene uncertain. The length of the CDR3 is 14 residues. Germline V lookup: CDR1 DFQATT, CDR2 SNEGSKA (reference sequence). The germline V and J ends were trimmed by 3 bases and 0 bases, with 11 bases remaining between them. CDR3 nucleotides: TGCAGTGCTAGGGTGAGACATATGAACACTGAAGCTTTCTTT. This sequence encodes CSARVRHMNTEAFF.

This clonotype was seen ten or more times. The genes are TRBV19 and TRBJ2-5; 12 nucleotides align to TRBD2. Looked up from germline, CDR1 is LNHDA and CDR2 is SQIVND (reference sequence). The CDR3 has 17 residues. Losses at the gene ends were 3 bases for V and 2 bases for J; bases not matched to a gene: 7. CDR3 in DNA: TGTGCCAGTAGTATTGGGGGGACTAGCGGGTTTCAAGAGACCCAGTACTTC. Translated, it gives CASSIGGTSGFQETQYF.

This rearrangement joins TRBV6-2 or TRBV6-3 to TRBJ2-3; TRBD2 agrees at 9 bases. Per the germline V gene, CDR1 is MNHEY and CDR2 is SVGEGT. CDR3 length: 14 residues. V shed 8 bases and J 1 base; nucleotides not matched to a gene: 4. CDR3 in DNA: TGTGCCAGCGGTAGCGGGAGAGGCACAGATACGCAGTATTTT. The encoded protein is CASGSGRGTDTQYF.

This clonotype was counted many times. CDR3: CASSEFIDSEAFF. As DNA, the CDR3 is TGCGCCAGCAGTGAGTTCATCGACAGTGAAGCTTTCTTT. The genes are TRBV10-1 and TRBJ1-1; TRBD1 is a possible D gene (5 bases). V was trimmed by 1 base and J by 7 bases, leaving 10 bases between them. The CDR3 has 13 residues. The germline gives CDR1 WNHNN, CDR2 SYGVQD (reference sequence).

This sequence joins TRBV11-2 and TRBJ2-7, with D perhaps TRBD2 (6 bases). Germline CDR1 SGHAT, CDR2 FQNNGV. The CDR3 is 16 residues long. Between the trimmed V and J ends, which lost 3 bases and 6 bases, there was a span of 21 bases. The CDR3 nucleotides are TGTGCCAGCAGCTTCCCCGGACGGGGGTCTGGTTTCGAGCAGTACTTC. Protein sequence: CASSFPGRGSGFEQYF. Filled out from reference TRBV11-2 and TRBJ2-7, the complete variable domain reads EAGVAQSPRYKIIEKRQSVAFWCNPISGHATLYWYQQILGQGPKLLIQFQNNGVVDDSQLPKDRFSAERLKGVDSTLKIQPAKLEDSAVYLCASSFPGRGSGFEQYFGPGTRLTVT.

This clonotype was recorded many times. The CDR3 DNA sequence: TGTGCCAGCAGCCGAACCGGACGAAGCCGGACTGAAGCTTTCTTT. Translated: CASSRTGRSRTEAFF. This chain links TRBV12-3 or TRBV12-4 with TRBJ1-1; the D is unclear. The CDR3 contains 15 residues. Trimming removed 6 bases from V and 5 bases from J, with 19 bases in between.

The gene calls are TRBV7-8 and TRBJ1-1; D is possibly TRBD1 (5 bases). Trimming removed 1 base at V and 4 bases at J, with 19 bases between. CDR3 length equals 17 residues. CDR1 is SGHVS, CDR2 FQNEAQ, per germline. CDR3 DNA: TGTGCCAGCAGCTTAGAGGCCTTAAGGGGCGGGGGCACTGAAGCTTTCTTT. This gives the protein CASSLEALRGGGTEAFF.

This clonotype was seen repeatedly, ten times or more. The rearrangement links TRBV6-1 to TRBJ2-5; D is unresolved. Deletions cut 4 bases from V and 3 bases from J, with 6 bases between. This CDR3 is 12 amino acids long. From germline, CDR1 is MNHNS and CDR2 SASEGT. The CDR3 region is CASSVREETQYF. CDR3 DNA sequence: TGTGCCAGCAGTGTTAGAGAAGAGACCCAGTACTTC.

In this sample, this clonotype turned up many times. V gene TRBV6-2 or TRBV6-3 combines with J gene TRBJ2-5; D unclear. The V end was cut by 5 bases, the J end by 7 bases, with 14 bases between. The CDR3 length is 13 residues. Germline V lookup: CDR1 MNHEY, CDR2 SVGEGT. The CDR3 spells CASSVSGPSTQYF. The CDR3 nucleotides are TGTGCCAGCAGTGTTTCCGGCCCGTCGACCCAGTACTTC.

This clonotype was counted many times. The genes are TRBV6-7 and TRBJ2-7, with 14 nucleotides matching TRBD2. TRBV6-7 is sorted into the ORF group, with uncertain function. The J segment lost 6 bases and the V segment lost 5 bases, leaving 6 bases of the junction unmatched. The CDR3 is made up of 15 amino acids. CDR3 sequence: CASSRGLAGVSEQYF. CDR3 nucleotide sequence: TGTGCCAGCAGTCGGGGACTAGCGGGAGTAAGCGAGCAGTACTTC.

This clonotype was recorded at least ten times. This sequence joins TRBV12-3 or TRBV12-4 and TRBJ1-1; D is unresolved. V was clipped by 5 bases and J by 8 bases, with 18 bases between them. The CDR3 extends over 14 amino acids. The CDR3 DNA reads as TGTGCCAGCAGTAATCCTAGGGCTCCGGCGGAAGCTTTCTTT. Residues: CASSNPRAPAEAFF.

The V and J genes are TRBV12-3 or TRBV12-4 and TRBJ1-2, with D possibly matching TRBD1 (5 bases). V was cut by 4 bases and J by 6 bases, with 21 bases left in between. The CDR3 length is 16 residues. The DNA for the CDR3 is TGTGCCAGCAGTTACGCCCCCCTTTGGGGGGAGAATGGCTACACCTTC. Protein product: CASSYAPLWGENGYTF.

There are many counts of this clonotype. The J gene is TRBJ2-2, the V gene TRBV5-1, with D possibly matching TRBD2 (5 bases). V lost 4 bases and J lost 8, with 15 bases in between. CDR1 and CDR2 (germline): SGHRS, YFSETQ. CDR3 length: 14 amino acids. DNA for the CDR3: TGCGCCAGCAGCAAAGCCACGGGGTCTGGGGAGCTGTTTTTT. Its translation is CASSKATGSGELFF.

Only a few counts were recorded for this clonotype. The chain carries TRBV6-5 and TRBJ1-1, with 8 bases that match TRBD1. CDR3 length equals 14 residues. Germline CDR1 MNHEY, CDR2 SVGAGI. V trimming: 1 base; J trimming: 7 bases; junction bases outside the gene matches: 5. CDR3: CASSYFQGAVEAFF. Here the CDR3 DNA reads TGTGCCAGCAGTTACTTCCAGGGGGCGGTTGAAGCTTTCTTT.

The sample holds many counts of this clonotype. V gene TRBV6-1 combines with J gene TRBJ2-7; TRBD1 is a possible D gene (5 bases). With 6 bases removed from V and 2 bases from J, the gap between germline ends came to 17 bases. CDR1 and CDR2 (germline): MNHNS, SASEGT. The CDR3 contains 15 residues. Written as DNA, the CDR3 is TGTGCCAGCAGGGAACGGACACGTTGGGCCTACGAGCAGTACTTC. Residues: CASRERTRWAYEQYF.

This clonotype showed up many times. J is TRBJ2-5 and V is TRBV5-5; D may be TRBD2 (5 bases). V lost 5 bases, J lost 0 bases, and 14 bases lay in between. Germline CDR1 SGHKS, CDR2 YYEKEE (reference sequence). The CDR3 runs 15 residues. CDR3 region: CASSLTGLDQETQYF. The CDR3 region has the DNA TGTGCCAGCAGTCTTACCGGACTGGACCAAGAGACCCAGTACTTC.

This clonotype was counted at least ten times. The V and J genes are TRBV28 and TRBJ2-7; 10 nucleotides line up with TRBD1. Germline CDR1 is MDHEN and CDR2 is SYDVKM. The CDR3 contains 14 residues. V gave up 6 bases and J gave up 4 bases; unmatched junction bases: 6. The DNA of the CDR3 is TGTGCCAGCAGCTTTCCGGGACAGGGGTACGAGCAGTACTTC. Amino acids: CASSFPGQGYEQYF. Full variable domain (rest looked up from reference TRBV28 and TRBJ2-7): DVKVTQSSRYLVKRTGEKVFLECVQDMDHENMFWYRQDPGLGLRLIYFSYDVKMKEKGDIPEGYSVSREKKERFSLILESASTNQTSMYLCASSFPGQGYEQYFGPGTRLTVT.

This clonotype was picked up many times. V usage is TRBV7-2 and J usage is TRBJ2-7; D call uncertain. This CDR3 has 15 residues. Trimming cost V 0 bases and J 1 base, with 10 bases left between them. CDR1 is SGHTA and CDR2 is FQGNSA in the germline V gene. The CDR3 region is CASSLAEFRSYEQYF. The CDR3 DNA follows: TGTGCCAGCAGCTTAGCGGAGTTCCGTTCCTACGAGCAGTACTTC.

This clonotype has at least ten counts. The chain joins TRBV5-1 to TRBJ1-1; D might be TRBD1 (5 bases). V was clipped by 3 bases and J by 5 bases, with 17 bases between them. Germline-derived CDR1 and CDR2 are SGHRS and YFSETQ. The CDR3 extends over 15 amino acids. This chain's CDR3 is CASSWGWDEGTEAFF. The DNA of the CDR3 is TGCGCCAGCAGCTGGGGCTGGGACGAAGGAACTGAAGCTTTCTTT.

This clonotype has more than one count but fewer than ten. V is TRBV11-3 and J is TRBJ2-2; D remains ambiguous. Germline V CDR1 and CDR2: SGHNT, YENEEA. V was shortened by 5 bases and J by 6 bases, with 7 bases between the two germline ends. The CDR3 has 12 amino acids. The CDR3 here is CASSQTAGELFF. CDR3 nucleotide sequence: TGTGCCAGCAGCCAGACGGCCGGGGAGCTGTTTTTT.

This clonotype was seen at least ten times. No conserved phenylalanine or tryptophan ends this CDR3, so it is likely a read error. Because the CDR3's place on the DNA is in doubt, the DNA is left out and the CDR3 is given as listed by TCRdb. This chain links TRBV27 with TRBJ2-7; the table names TRBD2, a call not compared with the DNA. Germline CDR1 reads MNHEY; CDR2 reads SMNVEV (reference sequence). The CDR3 length equals 14 residues, ends included. This CDR3 reads CVSSLSYGRDHPDT.

The chain is built from TRBV29-1 and TRBJ1-2; weak D call: TRBD1 (5 bases). V was shortened by 1 base and J by 8 bases, with 14 bases between the two germline ends. The CDR3 consists of 13 residues. Germline assignment: CDR1 SQVTM and CDR2 ANQGSEA. CDR3: CSVEVIGARGYTF. For the CDR3, the DNA is TGCAGCGTTGAAGTTATAGGGGCGCGGGGCTACACCTTC.

V gene TRBV6-1 combines with J gene TRBJ1-1; D might be TRBD1 (6 bases). There are 14 residues in the CDR3. Germline loops: CDR1 MNHNS, CDR2 SASEGT. V was cut by 6 bases and J by 0 bases, with 11 bases left in between. The CDR3 spells CASRRTDMNTEAFF. CDR3 bases: TGTGCCAGCAGGAGGACAGACATGAACACTGAAGCTTTCTTT.

This clonotype was detected ten times or more. This sequence joins TRBV20-1 and TRBJ2-7, with a tentative D call TRBD2 (5 bases). With 0 bases removed from V and 3 bases from J, the gap between germline ends came to 9 bases. CDR3 length equals 13 residues. CDR1 is DFQATT, CDR2 SNEGSKA, per germline (reference sequence). CDR3 in amino acids: CSAREGALYEQYF. As DNA, the CDR3 is TGCAGTGCTAGAGAGGGAGCACTCTACGAGCAGTACTTC.

The chain uses TRBV4-1 and TRBJ1-5, with TRBD1 as a possible D gene (5 bases). CDR3 size: 16 residues. The V and J ends lost 0 bases and 7 bases respectively, with 16 bases between them. Per germline, CDR1 MGHRA and CDR2 YSYEKL. The CDR3 is CASSQEGGIGHQPQHF. CDR3 nucleotides: TGCGCCAGCAGCCAAGAGGGGGGGATAGGTCACCAGCCCCAGCATTTT.

This clonotype came up many times. The V call is TRBV7-9, the J call TRBJ1-5; the D gene is possibly TRBD1 (5 bases). This CDR3 contains 15 residues. V lost 3 bases to trimming and J lost 3 bases, with 12 bases between them. Germline V CDR1 and CDR2: SEHNR, FQNEAQ (reference sequence). DNA of the CDR3: TGTGCCAGCAGCTTTGGCACAGGCCTCAATCAGCCCCAGCATTTT. This sequence encodes CASSFGTGLNQPQHF.

This clonotype has more than one count but fewer than ten. This chain links TRBV5-1 with TRBJ2-5; 7 bases match TRBD1. Germline V gene sequence: CDR1 SGHRS, CDR2 YFSETQ. This CDR3 spans 14 amino acids. J was trimmed by 1 base and V by 4 bases; bases with no gene match: 4. The CDR3 spells CASSRRDSQETQYF. The DNA of the CDR3 is TGCGCCAGCAGCCGCCGGGACAGCCAAGAGACCCAGTACTTC.

This clonotype has at least ten counts. This chain uses TRBV6-1 with TRBJ2-7; D gene ambiguous. Germline assignment: CDR1 MNHNS and CDR2 SASEGT. V was pared by 1 base and J by 9 bases, with 13 bases between. This CDR3 comprises 13 residues. Here the CDR3 DNA reads TGTGCCAGCAGTGAAGTGGTAGCAGATCGGCAGTACTTC. Amino acids: CASSEVVADRQYF.

This clonotype was detected many times. The CDR3 DNA follows: TGTGCCAGCAGCCGCGGGACAGGGGTTGAGACCCAGTACTTC. It specifies CASSRGTGVETQYF. The chain couples TRBV7-3 to TRBJ2-5; TRBD1 agrees at 10 bases. J gave up 5 bases and V 5 bases, and 5 bases lay outside the gene matches. CDR1 is SGHTA and CDR2 is FQGTGA in the germline V gene. The CDR3 covers 14 residues. Based on the CDR3 plus reference TRBV7-3 and TRBJ2-5, the full variable domain is GAGVSQTPSNKVTEKGKYVELRCDPISGHTALYWYRQSLGQGPEFLIYFQGTGAADDSGLPNDRFFAVRPEGSVSTLKIQRTERGDSAVYLCASSRGTGVETQYFGPGTRLLVL.